The 21 T cell receptor beta chains in this list originate from one sample, sequenced in a study of T cell changes during pregnancy in multiple sclerosis. Only in-frame clones appear in the TCRdb table, and some are missing; sequencing was by immunoSEQ multiplex PCR. The sample includes tens of thousands of clones, around 96% seen only once; the top ten take about 2.3%. Source: CD8+ T cells from peripheral blood mononuclear cells, taken after pregnancy. These receptors came from a female donor with multiple sclerosis, enrolled in a pregnancy study.

The gene calls are TRBV7-6 and TRBJ2-2, with D possibly TRBD1 on 6 matching bases. The V end lost 2 bases, the J end lost 5 bases, and 12 bases lay between the germline ends. CDR1 and CDR2 from the germline V gene are SGHVS and FNYEAQ. The CDR3 runs 15 residues. Here the CDR3 DNA reads TGTGCCAGCAGCTTATCCAGGGGTGAAACCGGGGAGCTGTTTTTT. Translated: CASSLSRGETGELFF.

This chain joins TRBV29-1 and TRBJ1-1; 12 nucleotides agree with TRBD1. Germline values: CDR1 SQVTM, CDR2 ANQGSEA. The length of the CDR3 is 15 residues. Trimming took 4 bases from V and 3 from J; bases not matched to a gene: 6. Written as DNA, the CDR3 is TGCAGCGTTGTCCGGGACAGGGGGCCCCACACTGAAGCTTTCTTT. This codes for CSVVRDRGPHTEAFF.

The rearrangement joins TRBV28 to TRBJ2-7, with D hard to call. The CDR3 has 14 residues. CDR1 and CDR2 (germline): MDHEN, SYDVKM. The V end lost 5 bases, the J end lost 2 bases, and 13 bases lay between the germline ends. The CDR3 reads CASSPGRGAYEQYF. The CDR3 coding sequence is TGTGCCAGCAGTCCCGGCAGAGGCGCCTACGAGCAGTACTTC.

The chain uses TRBV5-6 and TRBJ1-2; D unclear. V was cut by 0 bases and J by 6 bases, with 15 bases left in between. CDR1 SGHDT and CDR2 YYEEEE come from the germline V gene. The CDR3 length is 15 residues. The CDR3 here is CASSLASSVRNGYTF. The CDR3, as DNA: TGTGCCAGCAGCTTGGCTTCATCCGTGAGAAATGGCTACACCTTC.

V gene TRBV28 combines with J gene TRBJ1-4; 9 positions match TRBD1. This CDR3 comprises 15 residues. The germline V gene has CDR1 MDHEN and CDR2 SYDVKM. V gave up 5 bases and J gave up 7 bases; unmatched junction bases: 8. CDR3 bases: TGTGCCAGCAGTCCACAGGGGGCGTTGGGTGAAAAACTGTTTTTT. It translates to CASSPQGALGEKLFF.

In its sample, this clone was seen once. The chain couples TRBV2 to TRBJ2-7, with a weak D call TRBD1 (5 bases). CDR3 size: 17 residues. Deletions cut 0 bases from V and 2 bases from J, with 17 bases between. CDR1 and CDR2 from the germline V gene are SNHLY and FYNNEI. The CDR3 DNA sequence: TGTGCCAGCAGTGAAGCCGACAGCCCTTGGGGCGCCTACGAGCAGTACTTC. Residues: CASSEADSPWGAYEQYF.

The chain combines TRBV18 with TRBJ2-1; perhaps TRBD2 as D (5 bases). V dropped 2 bases and J dropped 10 bases, with 6 bases sitting between them. Germline assignment: CDR1 KGHSH and CDR2 LQKENI. The CDR3 spans 11 residues. The CDR3 coding sequence is TGTGCCAGCTCACCAGGCGGGGAGCAGTTCTTC. It codes for CASSPGGEQFF.

J is TRBJ2-7 and V is TRBV5-1, with 14 bases matching TRBD2. With 4 bases clipped from V and 2 bases from J, the junction kept 2 bases outside the gene matches. The length of the CDR3 is 15 residues. Germline CDR1 is SGHRS and CDR2 is YFSETQ. The CDR3 DNA reads TGCGCCAGCAGCAGGACTAGCGGGAGGACCTACGAGCAGTACTTC. It encodes CASSRTSGRTYEQYF.

The V gene is TRBV14, the J gene TRBJ2-1, with D possibly being TRBD2 (5 bases). V lost 0 bases and J lost 4, with 10 bases in between. The V gene's germline CDR1 is SGHDN and CDR2 FVKESK. This CDR3 is 15 amino acids long. CDR3 coding DNA: TGTGCCAGCAGCCAAGATCCACTAGGGTACAATGAGCAGTTCTTC. Its translation is CASSQDPLGYNEQFF.

This chain uses TRBV28 with TRBJ2-3; D not resolved. The V end was cut by 7 bases, the J end by 3 bases, with 20 bases between. CDR3 length: 16 residues. Germline V gene lookup returns CDR1 MDHEN and CDR2 SYDVKM. In DNA form, the CDR3 reads TGTGCCAGCACCTTTAACGAACCGGGTTTTACAGATACGCAGTATTTT. Amino acids: CASTFNEPGFTDTQYF.

The V gene is TRBV5-8, the J gene TRBJ1-1; 8 bases align to TRBD1. Trimming at V came to 7 bases and at J to 0 bases, leaving 8 bases not matched to a gene. Germline V gene sequence: CDR1 SGHTS, CDR2 YDEGEE. The CDR3 is 15 residues long. This CDR3 reads CASSRGPFMNTEAFF. DNA for the CDR3: TGTGCCAGCTCCAGGGGGCCGTTCATGAACACTGAAGCTTTCTTT.

This clone appeared once. The V gene is TRBV7-9, the J gene TRBJ2-2; possibly TRBD2 for D (5 bases). Trimming cost V 5 bases and J 5 bases, with 12 bases left between them. Germline V gene data show CDR1 as SEHNR and CDR2 as FQNEAQ (reference sequence). This CDR3 region has 14 residues. CDR3: CASSPGVGTGELFF. In DNA form, the CDR3 reads TGTGCCAGCAGCCCCGGGGTGGGGACCGGGGAGCTGTTTTTT.

The genes are TRBV7-6 and TRBJ2-5; the D is unclear. Germline CDR1 reads SGHVS; CDR2 reads FNYEAQ. The germline V and J ends were trimmed by 2 bases and 5 bases, with 12 bases remaining between them. CDR3 length: 14 residues. The CDR3 coding sequence is TGTGCCAGCAGCTTAAAAGCCCAAATGGAGACCCAGTACTTC. It codes for CASSLKAQMETQYF.

The chain is built from TRBV14 and TRBJ1-4; D is unresolved. The CDR3 consists of 14 residues. V lost 4 bases to trimming and J lost 0 bases, with 6 bases between them. Germline CDR1 is SGHDN and CDR2 is FVKESK. The CDR3 nucleotides read TGTGCCAGCAGCCTCATTGCAACTAATGAAAAACTGTTTTTT. The encoded protein is CASSLIATNEKLFF.

The rearrangement uses TRBV9 and TRBJ2-1; no clear D. This CDR3 comprises 15 residues. Trimming took off 0 bases at V and 2 bases at J, with 9 bases between the two ends. Per germline, CDR1 SGDLS and CDR2 YYNGEE. The CDR3: CASSVESVPYNEQFF. CDR3 coding DNA: TGTGCCAGCAGCGTAGAGAGTGTCCCCTACAATGAGCAGTTCTTC.

This chain joins TRBV5-1 and TRBJ2-7; 10 nucleotides line up with TRBD2. CDR3 size: 14 residues. CDR1 is SGHRS and CDR2 is YFSETQ in the germline V gene. V trimming: 3 bases; J trimming: 4 bases; junction bases outside the gene matches: 4. The chain's CDR3 is CASSWTSGDYEQYF. The DNA for the CDR3 is TGCGCCAGCAGCTGGACTAGCGGCGATTACGAGCAGTACTTC.

This clone occurred a few times. J is TRBJ1-1 and V is TRBV5-5, with TRBD1 matching 7 bases. Losses at the gene ends were 4 bases for V and 3 bases for J; bases not matched to a gene: 3. CDR1 is SGHKS and CDR2 is YYEKEE in the germline V gene (reference sequence). The CDR3 covers 13 residues. CDR3 sequence reads: CASSPTGDTEAFF. The CDR3 nucleotides are TGTGCCAGCAGCCCCACAGGGGACACTGAAGCTTTCTTT.

The chain joins TRBV7-9 to TRBJ2-3; tentative D call: TRBD1 (5 bases). Between the trimmed V and J ends, which lost 5 bases and 8 bases, there was a span of 14 bases. This CDR3 comprises 13 residues. Germline loops: CDR1 SEHNR, CDR2 FQNEAQ (reference sequence). The CDR3 spells CASSRPQGGTQYF. Here the CDR3 DNA reads TGTGCCAGCAGCCGTCCGCAGGGTGGTACGCAGTATTTT.

This sequence joins TRBV7-9 and TRBJ2-3, with 13 bases fitting TRBD2. There are 18 residues in the CDR3. Germline V gene sequence: CDR1 SEHNR, CDR2 FQNEAQ (reference sequence). V was pared by 5 bases and J by 4 bases, with 12 bases of the junction left unmatched. This chain's CDR3 is CASSLYWTSGRTADTQYF. CDR3 DNA: TGTGCCAGCAGCCTTTATTGGACTAGCGGGAGAACAGCAGATACGCAGTATTTT.

The genes are TRBV27 and TRBJ2-5, with D perhaps TRBD1 (5 bases). With the DNA end fitting TRBJ2-7 better, the J assignment may be wrong. The CDR3 consists of 14 residues. CDR1 is MNHEY, CDR2 SMNVEV, per germline (reference sequence). The CDR3 nucleotides are TGTGCCAGCAGTCGGACAAGACAAATAAACGAGCAGTACTTC. It encodes CASSRTRQINEQYF.

The CDR3 DNA reads TGTGCCAGCAGGGGGGCTACTAGTTACAATGAGCAGTTCTTC. It encodes CASRGATSYNEQFF. The rearrangement uses TRBV6-5 and TRBJ2-1, with D perhaps matching TRBD1 (6 bases). CDR3 length: 14 amino acids. V lost 6 bases, J lost 4 bases, and 13 bases lay in between. Germline assignment: CDR1 MNHEY and CDR2 SVGAGI.